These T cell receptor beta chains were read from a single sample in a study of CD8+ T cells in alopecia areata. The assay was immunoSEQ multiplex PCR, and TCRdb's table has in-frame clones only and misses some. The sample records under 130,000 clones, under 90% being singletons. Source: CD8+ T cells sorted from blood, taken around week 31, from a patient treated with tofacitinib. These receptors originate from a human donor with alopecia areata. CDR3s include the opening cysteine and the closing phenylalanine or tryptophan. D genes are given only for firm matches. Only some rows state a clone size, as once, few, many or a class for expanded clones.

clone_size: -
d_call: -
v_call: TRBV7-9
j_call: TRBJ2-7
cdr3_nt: TGTGCCAGCAGCTCACAGGGTAGTTTCTACGAGCAGTACTTC
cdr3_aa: CASSSQGSFYEQYF

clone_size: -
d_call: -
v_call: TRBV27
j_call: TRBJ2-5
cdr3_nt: TGTGCCAGCAGTTTATTGGACAGCAAAGAGACCCAGTACTTC
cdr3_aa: CASSLLDSKETQYF

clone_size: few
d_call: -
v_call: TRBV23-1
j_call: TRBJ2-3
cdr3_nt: TGCGCCAGCAGGCCTCCCGGGGCTAGCGCAACGGGGAAGGGGACAGATACGCAGTATTTT
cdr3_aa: CASRPPGASATGKGTDTQYF

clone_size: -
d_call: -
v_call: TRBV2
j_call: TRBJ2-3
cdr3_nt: TGTGCCAGCAGTGATCCCACAGATACGCAGTATTTT
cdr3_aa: CASSDPTDTQYF

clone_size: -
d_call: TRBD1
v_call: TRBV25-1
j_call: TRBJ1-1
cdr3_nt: TGTGCCAGCAGTACCAGACAGGGGGAAAACACTGAAGCTTTCTTT
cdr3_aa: CASSTRQGENTEAFF

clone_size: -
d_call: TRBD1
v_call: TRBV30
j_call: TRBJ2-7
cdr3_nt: TGTGCCTGGAGTGGGGACAGGACCAACTACGAGCAGTACTTC
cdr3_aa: CAWSGDRTNYEQYF

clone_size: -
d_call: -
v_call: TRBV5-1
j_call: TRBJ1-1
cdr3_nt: TGCGCCAGCAGCTTGGGATTTGACACTGAAGCTTTCTTT
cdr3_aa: CASSLGFDTEAFF

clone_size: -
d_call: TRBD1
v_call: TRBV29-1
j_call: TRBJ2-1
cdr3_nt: TGCAGCGTCGGAGACCCTACAGGGGGCTCCTACAATGAGCAGTTCTTC
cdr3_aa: CSVGDPTGGSYNEQFF

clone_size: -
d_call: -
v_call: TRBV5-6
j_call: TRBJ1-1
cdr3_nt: TGTGCCAGCAGCTTTACACTCGCTGGCACTGAAGCTTTCTTT
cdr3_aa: CASSFTLAGTEAFF

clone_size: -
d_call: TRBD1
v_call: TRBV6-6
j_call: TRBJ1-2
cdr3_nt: TGTGCCAGCAGCCCAGACAGGGCCTTGGGCTACACCTTC
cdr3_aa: CASSPDRALGYTF

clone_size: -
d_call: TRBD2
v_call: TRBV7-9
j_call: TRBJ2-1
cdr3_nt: TGTGCCAGCAGATCGGGACTAGCGGGAGTCGATGAGCAGTTCTTC
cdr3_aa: CASRSGLAGVDEQFF

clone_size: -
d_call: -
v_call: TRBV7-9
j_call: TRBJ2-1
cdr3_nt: TGTGCCAGCAGCTCCCCAGGTACTTACTACAATGAGCAGTTCTTC
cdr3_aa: CASSSPGTYYNEQFF

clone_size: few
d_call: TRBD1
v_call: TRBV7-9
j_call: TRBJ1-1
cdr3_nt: TGTGCCAGCAGCTTAGGGGACAGGGGGAACACTGAAGCTTTCTTT
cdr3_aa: CASSLGDRGNTEAFF

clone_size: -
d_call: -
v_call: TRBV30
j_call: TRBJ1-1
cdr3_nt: TGTGCCTGGAGGGCCTTTGACGGAATCACTGAAGCTTTCTTT
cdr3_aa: CAWRAFDGITEAFF

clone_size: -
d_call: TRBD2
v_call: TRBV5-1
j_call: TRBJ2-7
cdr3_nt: TGCGCCAGCAGCTGGGGGACTAGCGGTTCCTACGAGCAGTACTTC
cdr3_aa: CASSWGTSGSYEQYF

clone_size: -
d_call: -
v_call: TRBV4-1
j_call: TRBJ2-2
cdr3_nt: TGCGCCAGCAGCCACGGAGAAGGCGACACCGGGGAGCTGTTTTTT
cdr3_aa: CASSHGEGDTGELFF

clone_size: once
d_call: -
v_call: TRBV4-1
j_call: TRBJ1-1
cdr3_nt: TGCGCCAGCAGCCAAGATCGGGGCGAGAACACTGAAGCTTTCTTT
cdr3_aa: CASSQDRGENTEAFF

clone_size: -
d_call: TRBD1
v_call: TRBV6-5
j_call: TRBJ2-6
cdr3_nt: TGTGCCAGCAGTGGAACAGGGGACGGGGCCAACGTCCTGACTTTC
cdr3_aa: CASSGTGDGANVLTF

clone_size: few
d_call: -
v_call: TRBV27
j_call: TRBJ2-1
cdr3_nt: TGTGCCAGCAGTCTTACTAGCTCGGCCTACAATGAGCAGTTCTTC
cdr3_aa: CASSLTSSAYNEQFF

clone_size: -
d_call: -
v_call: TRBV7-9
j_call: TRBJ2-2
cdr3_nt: TGTGCCAGCAGCACACACGGGGAGCTGTTTTTT
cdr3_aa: CASSTHGELFF

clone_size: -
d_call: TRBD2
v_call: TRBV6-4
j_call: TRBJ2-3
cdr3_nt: TGTGCCAGCAGTGACTCTGCGGGAGGTAGCACAGATACGCAGTATTTT
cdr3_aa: CASSDSAGGSTDTQYF

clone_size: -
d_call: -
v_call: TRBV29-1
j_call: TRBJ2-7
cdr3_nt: TGCAGCGTTGAAGACCCGGGGTCCATCTACGAGCAGTACTTC
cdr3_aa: CSVEDPGSIYEQYF

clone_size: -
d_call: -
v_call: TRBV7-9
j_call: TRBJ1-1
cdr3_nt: TGTGCCAGCAGCTTAGATGATTGGGGGGAGAGGAACACTGAAGCTTTCTTT
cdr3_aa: CASSLDDWGERNTEAFF

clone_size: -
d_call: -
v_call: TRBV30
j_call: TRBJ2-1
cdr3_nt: TGTGCCTGGGCCCCAGGGAGCTCCTACAATGAGCAGTTCTTC
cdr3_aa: CAWAPGSSYNEQFF

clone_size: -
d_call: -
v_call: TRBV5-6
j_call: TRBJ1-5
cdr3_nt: TGTGCCAGCAGCTTAGCGGCGTTATCTTCCCGGCCCCAGCATTTT
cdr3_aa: CASSLAALSSRPQHF

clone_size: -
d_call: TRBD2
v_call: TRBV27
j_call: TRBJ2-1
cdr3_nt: TGTGCCAGCAGTGGCCCGGGGACTAGTGTAAATGAGCAGTTCTTC
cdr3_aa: CASSGPGTSVNEQFF

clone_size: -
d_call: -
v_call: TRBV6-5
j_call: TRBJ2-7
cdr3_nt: TGTGCCAGCGAGGGGGGCCACTCCTACGAGCAGTACTTC
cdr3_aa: CASEGGHSYEQYF

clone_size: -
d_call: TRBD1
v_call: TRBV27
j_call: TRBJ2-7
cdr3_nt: TGTGCCAGCAGTTACGGGACAGGGGTTGTCTACGAGCAGTACTTC
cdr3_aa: CASSYGTGVVYEQYF

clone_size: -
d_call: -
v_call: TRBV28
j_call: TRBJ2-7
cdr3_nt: TGTGCCAGCAAACCTCTGGGGCTAGCCTACGAGCAGTACTTC
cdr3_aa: CASKPLGLAYEQYF

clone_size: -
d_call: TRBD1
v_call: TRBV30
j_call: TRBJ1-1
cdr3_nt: TGTGCCTGGAGTTCGACAGGGGGCACTGAAACTTTCTTT
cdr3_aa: CAWSSTGGTETFF